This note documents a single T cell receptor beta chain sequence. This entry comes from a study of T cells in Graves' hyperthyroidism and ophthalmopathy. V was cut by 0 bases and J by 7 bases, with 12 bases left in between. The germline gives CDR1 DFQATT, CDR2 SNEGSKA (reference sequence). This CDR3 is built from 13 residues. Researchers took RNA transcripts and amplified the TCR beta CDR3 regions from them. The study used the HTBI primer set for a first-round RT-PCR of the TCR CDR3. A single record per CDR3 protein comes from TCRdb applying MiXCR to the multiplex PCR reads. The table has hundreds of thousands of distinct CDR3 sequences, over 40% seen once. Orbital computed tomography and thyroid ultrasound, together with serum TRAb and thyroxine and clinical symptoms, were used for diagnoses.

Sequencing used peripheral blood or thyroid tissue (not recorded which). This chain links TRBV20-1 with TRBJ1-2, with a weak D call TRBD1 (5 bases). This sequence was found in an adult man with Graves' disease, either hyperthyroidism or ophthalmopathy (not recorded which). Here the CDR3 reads CSARESGSGGYTF. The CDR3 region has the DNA TGCAGTGCTAGAGAATCAGGGTCCGGTGGCTACACCTTC.